This T cell receptor beta chain was profiled in a study of blood T cell repertoires in COVID-19. On the study more broadly: Nucleic acid was either cDNA or gDNA, and it came from T cells, B-cell-depleted T cells, or PBMCs.

This clone was found once. The V gene's germline CDR1 is MNHEY and CDR2 SMNVEV (reference sequence). This CDR3 is 14 amino acids long. Trimming left V 6 bases short and J 2 bases short, with 11 bases between. In the source study's methods: It was from reference gene primer amplification that nucleated cell counts were estimated. Profiled with immunoSEQ multiplex PCR; TCRdb holds only in-frame clones, not every one. V and J calls and clone size are given by that table; D and trimming were obtained from the DNA. The sample gives 350,000 to 450,000 clones, approximately 90% of which show up once; around 0.94% is in the top ten. Those designated as exposed participants met a COVID-19 case within 2 weeks before study entry.

Sequencing was done on a sample of PBMCs or T cells enriched from blood (not recorded which). The chain carries TRBV27 and TRBJ1-5, with TRBD1 as a possible D gene (5 bases). The TCR originated in a woman aged 40 to 50 who had been exposed to COVID-19. CDR3 in DNA: TGTGCCAGCAGGAAGGGGTCGGGCAATCAGCCCCAGCATTTT. Its protein is CASRKGSGNQPQHF.